This T cell receptor (beta chain) was sequenced in a study of tumor and adjacent non-tumor tissue in lung cancer. The overall study: Each sample yielded about 4.17 million productive TCRbeta reads on average.

The template was RNA from unsorted bulk tissue. Newly diagnosed lung cancer patients had thoracic surgery in China, August–late 2014, without prior chemotherapy. CDR1 MNHNS and CDR2 SASEGT come from the germline V gene. The CDR3 is 11 residues long. Findings and limits, study-wide: Tumor tissue had significantly higher TCR diversity than normal lung.

Points on this clonotype: The antigen remains unidentified. The junction shows a germline mismatch at one end, possibly a read error.

TCRbeta libraries were built with three rounds of nested PCR, modified from ARM-PCR. MiXCR, run by TCRdb on the multiplex PCR reads, gives a single entry per CDR3 protein. Among 60,000 to 85,000 distinct CDR3 sequences listed, roughly 80% were seen once. The sequence was collected from a woman aged 45-65 years with non-small cell lung cancer. The sample taken for sequencing was lung tumor tissue. The V and J genes are TRBV6-1 and TRBJ1-6; D is uncertain. In DNA, the CDR3 is TGTGCCAGCAATTTGCGCTCACCCTTCCACTTT. Translating gives CASNLRSPFHF.